A selection of T cell receptor beta chains follows, all from one sample in a study of blood T cell repertoires in COVID-19. The repertoire was sequenced with immunoSEQ multiplex PCR; TCRdb's copy has only in-frame clones and lacks some. The sample holds roughly 220,000 clones, 80% to 90% seen once. Sequenced: peripheral blood. All receptors come from a woman aged 55-75 years who had recovered from COVID-19. CDR3s include the opening cysteine and the closing phenylalanine or tryptophan. The D gene is left open where the match is weak. Size tells how often a clone was seen (once, few, many) or the class of an expanded clone, and some rows leave it out.

.,15,TRBV11-2,TRBD2,TRBJ2-1,CASSLPGGYYNEQFF,TGTGCCAGCAGCTTACCGGGGGGGTATTACAATGAGCAGTTCTTC
.,13,TRBV11-1,.,TRBJ1-1,CASSLWADTEAFF,TGTGCCAGCAGCTTATGGGCAGACACTGAAGCTTTCTTT
.,16,TRBV5-1,TRBD1,TRBJ1-1,CASRPTGGWVNTEAFF,TGCGCCAGCAGGCCGACAGGGGGCTGGGTGAACACTGAAGCTTTCTTT
once,12,TRBV29-1,.,TRBJ2-1,CSVGGPENEQFF,TGCAGCGTGGGGGGTCCGGAGAATGAGCAGTTCTTC
.,13,TRBV19,.,TRBJ2-7,CASRLGQSYEQYF,TGTGCCAGTAGGCTCGGACAGTCCTACGAGCAGTACTTC
.,14,TRBV5-1,TRBD1,TRBJ1-1,CASSLDRVNTEAFF,TGCGCCAGCAGCCTGGACAGGGTGAACACTGAAGCTTTCTTT
.,13,TRBV30,.,TRBJ1-1,CAWSLGRASKAFF,TGTGCCTGGAGTTTAGGCAGGGCGAGTAAAGCTTTCTTT
.,14,TRBV10-2,TRBD2,TRBJ2-7,CASSEGRGGYEQYF,TGCGCCAGCAGTGAGGGGCGGGGGGGCTACGAGCAGTACTTC
.,15,TRBV3-1/TRBV3-2,.,TRBJ1-2,CASSQWDGGWGGYTF,TGTGCCAGCAGCCAGTGGGACGGGGGATGGGGTGGCTACACCTTC
.,12,TRBV12-3/TRBV12-4,.,TRBJ1-2,CASSFSGLGYTF,TGTGCCAGCAGTTTTAGTGGGCTTGGCTACACCTTC
.,17,TRBV5-1,TRBD1,TRBJ1-3,CASSSEPTGNTGNTIYF,TGCGCCAGCAGCTCTGAACCGACAGGGAACACTGGAAACACCATATATTTT
once,14,TRBV7-9,.,TRBJ1-1,CASSHRGDWAEAFF,TGTGCCAGCAGCCATCGGGGGGATTGGGCTGAAGCTTTCTTT
.,15,TRBV5-1,TRBD1,TRBJ2-7,CASSLDRGSSYEQYF,TGCGCCAGCAGCTTAGACAGGGGGTCATCCTACGAGCAGTACTTC
many,14,TRBV5-3,.,TRBJ2-7,CARSLEMSSGEQYF,TGTGCCAGAAGCTTGGAAATGAGTTCGGGAGAGCAGTACTTC
.,13,TRBV18,.,TRBJ2-3,CASSPPGGDTQYF,TGTGCCAGCTCACCACCAGGGGGAGATACGCAGTATTTT
.,15,TRBV29-1,TRBD2,TRBJ2-3,CSVEDGRGGTDTQYF,TGCAGCGTTGAAGATGGGCGCGGGGGAACAGATACGCAGTATTTT
.,16,TRBV28,.,TRBJ2-7,CASTTSWGRMKWVGYF,TGTGCCAGCACCACCTCGTGGGGGAGGATGAAGTGGGTCGGGTACTTC
.,14,TRBV3-1/TRBV3-2,TRBD1,TRBJ1-2,CASSHSGQVYGYTF,TGTGCCAGCAGCCACTCGGGACAGGTCTATGGCTACACCTTC
.,14,TRBV29-1,TRBD1,TRBJ1-1,CSVALGTGGTEAFF,TGCAGCGTTGCCCTTGGGACAGGGGGCACTGAAGCTTTCTTT
few,11,TRBV20-1,.,TRBJ1-2,CSARGGARYTF,TGCAGTGCTAGAGGCGGTGCTCGCTACACCTTC
.,13,TRBV30,.,TRBJ2-1,CAWRVLSGEEQFF,TGTGCCTGGAGGGTCCTAAGCGGCGAGGAGCAGTTCTTC
few,15,TRBV5-4,TRBD2,TRBJ2-1,CASSSTSGGANEQFF,TGTGCCAGCAGCTCGACTAGCGGGGGGGCAAATGAGCAGTTCTTC
.,15,TRBV5-8,TRBD2,TRBJ2-2,CASRVAGGPTGELFF,TGTGCCAGCAGAGTAGCGGGGGGACCCACCGGGGAGCTGTTTTTT
.,13,TRBV6-1,.,TRBJ2-5,CASSEGRLETQYF,TGTGCCAGCAGTGAGGGGCGGTTAGAGACCCAGTACTTC
.,16,TRBV5-1,TRBD2,TRBJ2-3,CASTRLAGVPWDTQYF,TGCGCCAGCACACGACTAGCGGGGGTGCCCTGGGATACGCAGTATTTT
.,18,TRBV11-2,TRBD2,TRBJ2-2,CASSFPRGSSGVIGELFF,TGTGCCAGCAGCTTTCCCCGGGGGTCTAGCGGGGTTATCGGGGAGCTGTTTTTT
.,17,TRBV9,.,TRBJ1-3,CASSVGTGSSYGNTIYF,TGTGCCAGCAGCGTAGGAACAGGATCTTCCTATGGAAACACCATATATTTT
few,15,TRBV6-2/TRBV6-3,TRBD1,TRBJ2-7,CASSYPDRGTHEQYF,TGTGCCAGCAGTTATCCCGACAGGGGGACCCACGAGCAGTACTTC
.,14,TRBV11-2,.,TRBJ2-7,CASSLARSLYEQYF,TGTGCCAGCAGCTTAGCTCGGAGCCTCTACGAGCAGTACTTC
.,13,TRBV14,.,TRBJ1-2,CASSLLQGQGYTF,TGTGCCAGCAGCCTCTTACAGGGCCAGGGCTACACCTTC
few,11,TRBV12-3/TRBV12-4,.,TRBJ1-1,CASGAGTEAFF,TGTGCCAGCGGTGCAGGCACTGAAGCTTTCTTT
.,16,TRBV11-2,.,TRBJ2-7,CASSLDPTGAPTSTYF,TGTGCCAGCAGCTTAGACCCGACAGGAGCGCCTACGAGCACGTACTTC
.,11,TRBV20-1,.,TRBJ1-1,CSASPNTEAFF,TGCAGTGCTAGTCCAAACACTGAAGCTTTCTTT
once,15,TRBV5-4,TRBD1,TRBJ2-2,CASSFRTGGTGELFF,TGTGCCAGCAGCTTTCGGACAGGGGGCACCGGGGAGCTGTTTTTT
.,12,TRBV30,.,TRBJ2-7,CAWSKGQREQYF,TGTGCCTGGAGTAAAGGACAACGCGAGCAGTACTTC
.,15,TRBV10-3,TRBD1,TRBJ2-5,CAISESRTGGETQYF,TGTGCCATCAGTGAGTCCCGGACAGGGGGGGAGACCCAGTACTTC
.,12,TRBV6-5,.,TRBJ1-3,CASVSSGNTIYF,TGTGCCAGCGTATCCTCTGGAAACACCATATATTTT
.,13,TRBV6-5,TRBD2,TRBJ2-1,CASSLPGGHEQFF,TGTGCCAGCAGTTTACCGGGGGGTCATGAGCAGTTCTTC
.,15,TRBV7-3,.,TRBJ1-2,CASSPTLTGFPGYTF,TGTGCCAGCAGCCCTACCTTAACAGGTTTTCCCGGCTACACCTTC
.,15,TRBV7-9,TRBD1,TRBJ1-2,CASSGQGALPYGYTF,TGTGCCAGCAGCGGACAGGGGGCGCTCCCCTATGGCTACACCTTC
.,13,TRBV19,.,TRBJ2-2,CASSLGGAGELFF,TGTGCCAGTAGTCTTGGAGGGGCCGGGGAGCTGTTTTTT
.,12,TRBV5-1,.,TRBJ2-7,CASSLPAYEQYF,TGCGCCAGCAGCCTCCCAGCCTACGAGCAGTACTTC
once,15,TRBV27,TRBD1,TRBJ2-1,CASSLRDRDANEQFF,TGTGCCAGCAGTCTCCGGGACAGGGACGCCAATGAGCAGTTCTTC
.,14,TRBV29-1,TRBD1,TRBJ1-1,CSARSRDRADEAFF,TGCAGCGCCCGGTCCCGGGACAGGGCCGATGAAGCTTTCTTT
.,15,TRBV2,TRBD1,TRBJ1-6,CASSERDRVSSPLHF,TGTGCCAGCAGTGAACGGGACAGGGTATCTTCACCCCTCCACTTT
once,13,TRBV11-2,.,TRBJ2-3,CASSFPSRDTQYF,TGTGCCAGCAGCTTTCCCTCTAGAGATACGCAGTATTTT
.,14,TRBV5-1,.,TRBJ2-3,CASSLTGAGDTQYF,TGCGCCAGCAGCTTGACCGGGGCGGGGGATACGCAGTATTTT
once,14,TRBV11-2,TRBD1,TRBJ2-5,CASSAGQVQETQYF,TGTGCCAGCAGCGCGGGACAGGTCCAAGAGACCCAGTACTTC
.,15,TRBV18,.,TRBJ2-5,CASSPPQGQGETQYF,TGTGCCAGCTCACCACCGCAGGGGCAGGGGGAGACCCAGTACTTC
.,12,TRBV2,TRBD1,TRBJ2-7,CASGGTGYEQYF,TGTGCCAGCGGAGGGACAGGCTACGAGCAGTACTTC
.,18,TRBV9,TRBD1,TRBJ1-1,CASSAGGYRGKRNSEAFF,TGTGCCAGCAGCGCCGGCGGGTACAGGGGGAAGCGCAATTCTGAAGCTTTCTTT
.,14,TRBV7-2,.,TRBJ2-5,CASSSSGIQETQYF,TGTGCCAGCAGCTCTTCGGGGATCCAAGAGACCCAGTACTTC
.,16,TRBV19,.,TRBJ1-1,CASNDLRVAAHTEAFF,TGTGCCAGTAACGATCTCCGGGTGGCAGCTCACACTGAAGCTTTCTTT
.,15,TRBV5-6,.,TRBJ2-1,CASSLGARVDNEQFF,TGTGCCAGCAGCTTGGGGGCCAGGGTGGACAATGAGCAGTTCTTC
.,18,TRBV20-1,.,TRBJ1-5,CSASFWGGAEYSNQPQHF,TGCAGTGCTAGTTTTTGGGGTGGGGCAGAGTATAGCAATCAGCCCCAGCATTTT
.,14,TRBV3-1/TRBV3-2,.,TRBJ2-7,CASSHLLGGYEQYF,TGTGCCAGCAGCCATCTATTGGGGGGCTACGAGCAGTACTTC
.,14,TRBV18,TRBD1,TRBJ1-4,CASSPGTGGEKLFF,TGTGCCAGCTCACCGGGGACAGGGGGCGAAAAACTGTTTTTT
.,12,TRBV27,.,TRBJ1-2,CASSFAGSGYTF,TGTGCCAGCAGTTTTGCGGGTTCGGGCTACACCTTC
.,14,TRBV2,.,TRBJ1-5,CASNPIYGDQPQHF,TGTGCCAGCAACCCAATCTACGGGGATCAGCCCCAGCATTTT